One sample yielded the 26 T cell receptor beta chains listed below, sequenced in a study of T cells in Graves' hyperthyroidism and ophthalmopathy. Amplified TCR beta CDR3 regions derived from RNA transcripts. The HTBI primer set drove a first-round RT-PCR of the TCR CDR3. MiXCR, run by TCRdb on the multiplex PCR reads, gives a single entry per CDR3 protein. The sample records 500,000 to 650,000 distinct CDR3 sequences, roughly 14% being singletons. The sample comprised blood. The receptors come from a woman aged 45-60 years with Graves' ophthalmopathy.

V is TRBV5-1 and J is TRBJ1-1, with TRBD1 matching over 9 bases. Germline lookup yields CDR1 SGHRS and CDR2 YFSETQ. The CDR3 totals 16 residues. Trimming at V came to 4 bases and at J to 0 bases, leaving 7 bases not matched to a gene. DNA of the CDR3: TGCGCCAGCAGCAGGACAGGGGTCGAGCTGAACACTGAAGCTTTCTTT. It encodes CASSRTGVELNTEAFF.

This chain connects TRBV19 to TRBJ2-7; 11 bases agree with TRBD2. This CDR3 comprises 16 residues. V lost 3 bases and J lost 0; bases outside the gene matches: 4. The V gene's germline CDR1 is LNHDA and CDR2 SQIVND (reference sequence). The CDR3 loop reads CASSISGLAGSYEQYF. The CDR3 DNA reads TGTGCCAGTAGTATTTCCGGACTAGCGGGCTCCTACGAGCAGTACTTC.

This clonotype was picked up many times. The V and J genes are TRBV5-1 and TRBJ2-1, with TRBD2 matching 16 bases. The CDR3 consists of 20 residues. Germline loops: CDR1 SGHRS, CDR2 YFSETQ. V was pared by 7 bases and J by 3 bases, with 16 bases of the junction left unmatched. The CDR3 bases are TGCGCCAGCTCCCAGGGCTCCGGGACTAGCGGGAGGGGAAACTACAATGAGCAGTTCTTC. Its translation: CASSQGSGTSGRGNYNEQFF.

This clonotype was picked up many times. CDR3 sequence reads: CASSQNRDSYEQYF. The CDR3 DNA reads as TGCGCCAGCAGCCAAAACAGGGACTCCTACGAGCAGTACTTC. This chain links TRBV4-1 with TRBJ2-7, with D possibly TRBD1 on 6 matching bases. The CDR3 is 14 amino acids. With 2 bases removed from V and 0 bases from J, the gap between germline ends came to 8 bases. The V gene's germline CDR1 is MGHRA and CDR2 YSYEKL.

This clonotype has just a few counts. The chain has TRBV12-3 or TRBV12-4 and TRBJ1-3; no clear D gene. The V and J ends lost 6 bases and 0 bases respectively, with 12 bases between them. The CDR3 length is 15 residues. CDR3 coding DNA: TGTGCCAGCAGCTTGAGCAGCCACTCTGGAAACACCATATATTTT. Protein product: CASSLSSHSGNTIYF.

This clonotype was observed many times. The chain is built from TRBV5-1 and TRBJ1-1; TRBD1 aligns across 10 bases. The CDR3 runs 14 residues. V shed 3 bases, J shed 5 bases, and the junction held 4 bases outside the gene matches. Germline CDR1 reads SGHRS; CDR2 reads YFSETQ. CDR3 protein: CASSYRDRGTEAFF. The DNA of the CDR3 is TGCGCCAGCAGCTACCGGGACAGGGGAACTGAAGCTTTCTTT.

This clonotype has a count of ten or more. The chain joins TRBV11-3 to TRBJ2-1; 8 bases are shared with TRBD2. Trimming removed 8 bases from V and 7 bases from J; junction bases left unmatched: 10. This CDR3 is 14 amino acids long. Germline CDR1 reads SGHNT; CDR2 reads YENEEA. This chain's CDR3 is CASGKTSAGNEQFF. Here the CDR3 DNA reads TGTGCCAGCGGGAAGACTAGCGCGGGAAATGAGCAGTTCTTC.

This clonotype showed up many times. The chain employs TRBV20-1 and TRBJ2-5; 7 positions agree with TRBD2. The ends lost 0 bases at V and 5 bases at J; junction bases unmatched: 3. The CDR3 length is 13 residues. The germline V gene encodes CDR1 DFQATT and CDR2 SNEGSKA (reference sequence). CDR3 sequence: CSARDRGVETQYF. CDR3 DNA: TGCAGTGCTAGAGATCGGGGGGTTGAGACCCAGTACTTC.

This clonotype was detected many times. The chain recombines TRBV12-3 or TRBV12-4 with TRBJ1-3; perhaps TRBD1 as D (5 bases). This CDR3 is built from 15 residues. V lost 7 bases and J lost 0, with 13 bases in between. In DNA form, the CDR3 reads TGTGCCAGCAATCCCCCGGGGGACTCTGGAAACACCATATATTTT. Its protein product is CASNPPGDSGNTIYF.

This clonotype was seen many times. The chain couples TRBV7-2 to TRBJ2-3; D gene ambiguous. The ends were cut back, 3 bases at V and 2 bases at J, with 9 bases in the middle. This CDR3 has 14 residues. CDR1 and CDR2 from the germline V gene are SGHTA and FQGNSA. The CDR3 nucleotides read TGTGCCAGCAGCTTTTTTTCCCACACAGATACGCAGTATTTT. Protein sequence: CASSFFSHTDTQYF. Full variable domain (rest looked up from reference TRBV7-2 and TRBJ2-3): GAGVSQSPSNKVTEKGKDVELRCDPISGHTALYWYRQSLGQGLEFLIYFQGNSAPDKSGLPSDRFSAERTGGSVSTLTIQRTQQEDSAVYLCASSFFSHTDTQYFGPGTRLTVL.

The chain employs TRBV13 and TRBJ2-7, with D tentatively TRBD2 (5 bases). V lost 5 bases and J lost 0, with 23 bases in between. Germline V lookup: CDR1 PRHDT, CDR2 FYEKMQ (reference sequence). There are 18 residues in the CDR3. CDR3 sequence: CASSPRSGIIPSSYEQYF. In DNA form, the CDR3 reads TGTGCCAGCAGCCCTAGGAGCGGAATCATCCCGAGCTCCTACGAGCAGTACTTC.

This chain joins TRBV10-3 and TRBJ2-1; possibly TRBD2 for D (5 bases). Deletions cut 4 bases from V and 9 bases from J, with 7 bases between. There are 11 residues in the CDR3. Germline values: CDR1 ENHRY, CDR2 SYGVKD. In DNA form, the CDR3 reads TGTGCCATCAGTGTAGCGAGTGAGCAGTTCTTC. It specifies CAISVASEQFF.

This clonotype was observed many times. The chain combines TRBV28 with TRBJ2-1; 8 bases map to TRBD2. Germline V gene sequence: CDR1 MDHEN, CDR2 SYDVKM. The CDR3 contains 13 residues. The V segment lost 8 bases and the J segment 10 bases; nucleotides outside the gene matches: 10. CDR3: CASDSGTVREQFF. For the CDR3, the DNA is TGTGCCAGCGATAGCGGGACGGTCCGAGAGCAGTTCTTC.

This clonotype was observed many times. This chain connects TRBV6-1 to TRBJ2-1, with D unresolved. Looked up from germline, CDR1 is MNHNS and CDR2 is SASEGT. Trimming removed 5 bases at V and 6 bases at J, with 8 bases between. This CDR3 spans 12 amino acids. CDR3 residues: CASSQTINEQFF. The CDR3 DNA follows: TGTGCCAGCAGTCAGACAATCAATGAGCAGTTCTTC.

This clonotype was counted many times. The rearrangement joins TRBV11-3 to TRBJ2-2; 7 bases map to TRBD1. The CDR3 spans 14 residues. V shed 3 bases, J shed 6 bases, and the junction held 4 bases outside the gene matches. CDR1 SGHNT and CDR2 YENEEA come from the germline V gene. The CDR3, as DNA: TGTGCCAGCAGCTTTGCAGGGGGATCCGGGGAGCTGTTTTTT. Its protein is CASSFAGGSGELFF.

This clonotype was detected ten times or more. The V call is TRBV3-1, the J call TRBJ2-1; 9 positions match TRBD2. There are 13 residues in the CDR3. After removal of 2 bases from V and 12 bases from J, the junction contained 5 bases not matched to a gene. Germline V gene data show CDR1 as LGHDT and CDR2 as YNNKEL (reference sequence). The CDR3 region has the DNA TGTGCCAGCAGCCAACATAGCGGGAGTTGGCAGTTCTTC. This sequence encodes CASSQHSGSWQFF.

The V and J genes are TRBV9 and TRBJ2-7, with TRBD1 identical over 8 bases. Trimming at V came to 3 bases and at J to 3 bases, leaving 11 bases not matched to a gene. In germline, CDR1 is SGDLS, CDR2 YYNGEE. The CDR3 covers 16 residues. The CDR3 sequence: CASSASGGRPVYEQYF. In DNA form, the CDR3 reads TGTGCCAGCAGCGCTTCAGGGGGCCGTCCCGTCTACGAGCAGTACTTC.

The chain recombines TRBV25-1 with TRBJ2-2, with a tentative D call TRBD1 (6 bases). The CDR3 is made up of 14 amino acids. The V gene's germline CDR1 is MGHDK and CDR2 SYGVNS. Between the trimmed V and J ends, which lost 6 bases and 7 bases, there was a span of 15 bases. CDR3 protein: CASRRTATNGELFF. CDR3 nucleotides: TGTGCCAGCAGAAGGACAGCAACAAACGGGGAGCTGTTTTTT.

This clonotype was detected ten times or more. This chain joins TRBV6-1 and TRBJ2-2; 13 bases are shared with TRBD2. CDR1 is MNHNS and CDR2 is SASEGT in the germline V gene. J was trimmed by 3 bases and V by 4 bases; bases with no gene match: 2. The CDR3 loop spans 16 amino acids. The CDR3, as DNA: TGTGCCAGCAGTGGGACTAGCGGGAGTTACACCGGGGAGCTGTTTTTT. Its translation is CASSGTSGSYTGELFF.

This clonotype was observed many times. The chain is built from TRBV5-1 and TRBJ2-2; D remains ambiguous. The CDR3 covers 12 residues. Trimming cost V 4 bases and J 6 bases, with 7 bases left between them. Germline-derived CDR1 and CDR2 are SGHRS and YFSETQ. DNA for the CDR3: TGCGCCAGCAGCCTGGACCCCGGGGAGCTGTTTTTT. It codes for CASSLDPGELFF.

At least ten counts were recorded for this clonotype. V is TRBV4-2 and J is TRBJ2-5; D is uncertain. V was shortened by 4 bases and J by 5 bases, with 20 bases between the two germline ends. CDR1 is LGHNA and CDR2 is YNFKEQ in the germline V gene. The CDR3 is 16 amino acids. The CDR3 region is CASSLNGEEDEETQYF. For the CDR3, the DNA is TGTGCCAGCAGCCTAAATGGTGAGGAAGACGAGGAGACCCAGTACTTC.

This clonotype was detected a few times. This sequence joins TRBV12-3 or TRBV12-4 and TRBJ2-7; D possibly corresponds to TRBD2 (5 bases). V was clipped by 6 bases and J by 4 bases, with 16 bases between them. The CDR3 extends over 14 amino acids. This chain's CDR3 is CASSRTRLGYEQYF. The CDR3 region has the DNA TGTGCCAGCAGCAGGACTCGCCTAGGGTACGAGCAGTACTTC.

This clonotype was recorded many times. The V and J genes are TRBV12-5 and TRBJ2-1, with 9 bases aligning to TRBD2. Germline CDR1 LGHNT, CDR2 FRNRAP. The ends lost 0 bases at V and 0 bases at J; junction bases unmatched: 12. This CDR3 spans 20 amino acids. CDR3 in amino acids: CASGLVRLAGEEGSYNEQFF. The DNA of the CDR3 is TGTGCTAGTGGTTTGGTAAGGTTAGCGGGAGAGGAAGGCTCCTACAATGAGCAGTTCTTC.

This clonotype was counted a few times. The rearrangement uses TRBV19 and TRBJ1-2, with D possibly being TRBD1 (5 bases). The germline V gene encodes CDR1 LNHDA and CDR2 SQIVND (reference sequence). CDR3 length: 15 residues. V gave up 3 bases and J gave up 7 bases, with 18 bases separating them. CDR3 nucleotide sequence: TGTGCCAGTAGTATTCCCGTTCCCAGGGATGCTGGCTACACCTTC. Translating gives CASSIPVPRDAGYTF.

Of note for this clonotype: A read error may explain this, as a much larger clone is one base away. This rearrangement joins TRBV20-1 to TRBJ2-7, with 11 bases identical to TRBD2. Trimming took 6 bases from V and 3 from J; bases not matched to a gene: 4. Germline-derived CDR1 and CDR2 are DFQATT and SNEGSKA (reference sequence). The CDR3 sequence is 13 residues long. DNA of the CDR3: TGCAGTGCACATAGCGGGGGGGGCTACGAGCAGTACTTC. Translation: CSAHSGGGYEQYF.

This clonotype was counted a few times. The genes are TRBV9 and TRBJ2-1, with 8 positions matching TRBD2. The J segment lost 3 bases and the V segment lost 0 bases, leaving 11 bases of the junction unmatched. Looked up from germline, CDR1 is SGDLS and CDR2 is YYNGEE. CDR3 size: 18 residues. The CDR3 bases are TGTGCCAGCAGCGTAGCTGTGGCGGGTAGCGGGATCTACAATGAGCAGTTCTTC. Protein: CASSVAVAGSGIYNEQFF. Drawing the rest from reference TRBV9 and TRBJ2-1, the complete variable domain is DSGVTQTPKHLITATGQRVTLRCSPRSGDLSVYWYQQSLDQGLQFLIQYYNGEERAKGNILERFSAQQFPDLHSELNLSSLELGDSALYFCASSVAVAGSGIYNEQFFGPGTRLTVL.